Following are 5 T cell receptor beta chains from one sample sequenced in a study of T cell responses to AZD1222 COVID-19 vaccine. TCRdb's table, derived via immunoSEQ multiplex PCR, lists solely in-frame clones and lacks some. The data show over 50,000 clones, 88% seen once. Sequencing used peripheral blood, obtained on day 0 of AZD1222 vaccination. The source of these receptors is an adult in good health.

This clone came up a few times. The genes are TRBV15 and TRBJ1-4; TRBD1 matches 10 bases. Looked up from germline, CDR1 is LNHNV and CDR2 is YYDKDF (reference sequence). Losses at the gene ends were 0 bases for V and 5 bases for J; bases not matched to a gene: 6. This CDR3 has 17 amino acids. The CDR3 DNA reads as TGTGCCACCAGCAGAGAGGCCCAGGGACAGGGGAATGAAAAACTGTTTTTT. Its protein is CATSREAQGQGNEKLFF.

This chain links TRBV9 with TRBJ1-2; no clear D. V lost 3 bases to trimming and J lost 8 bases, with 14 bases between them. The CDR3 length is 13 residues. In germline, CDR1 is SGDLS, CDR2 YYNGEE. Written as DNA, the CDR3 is TGTGCCAGCAGCGCCGACCCGTTTGGAGGCTACACCTTC. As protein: CASSADPFGGYTF.

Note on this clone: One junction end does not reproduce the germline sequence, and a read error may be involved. The CDR3 here is CASGFAPKRELFF. CDR3 sequence (DNA): TGCGCCAGCGGCTTTGCCCCGAAGCGGGAGCTGTTTTTT. J is TRBJ2-2 and V is TRBV5-1; D is undetermined. CDR3 length equals 13 residues. The germline V gene has CDR1 SGHRS and CDR2 YFSETQ.

Here the CDR3 DNA reads TGTGCCAGCAGTTCTACCGGGACTAGCGGGTACAATGAGCAGTTCTTC. This gives the protein CASSSTGTSGYNEQFF. The chain employs TRBV27 and TRBJ2-1; TRBD2 matches 12 bases. The CDR3 length is 16 residues. The germline V gene has CDR1 MNHEY and CDR2 SMNVEV (reference sequence). Trimming cost V 4 bases and J 4 bases; bases outside gene matches: 5.

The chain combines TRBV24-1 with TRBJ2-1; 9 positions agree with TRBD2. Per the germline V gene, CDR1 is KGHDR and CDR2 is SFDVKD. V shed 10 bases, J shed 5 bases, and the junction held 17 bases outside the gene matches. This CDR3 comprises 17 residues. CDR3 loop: CATGGLGIAGVDNEQFF. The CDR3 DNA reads TGTGCCACAGGGGGATTAGGAATAGCGGGAGTCGACAATGAGCAGTTCTTC.